Below are 11 T cell receptor beta chains sequenced from a single sample in a study of cytomegalovirus exposure and HLA in healthy donors. PCR primers comprised 60 Vbeta and 13 Jbeta primers. Clones were read by immunoSEQ multiplex PCR, and TCRdb kept only the in-frame ones, dropping some. In the table there are about 180,000 clones, 60% to 85% of which are singletons. What was sequenced was PBMCs. The receptors stem from a man aged 35-49 years in good health and CMV-seronegative.

The genes are TRBV2 and TRBJ2-3; 10 bases agree with TRBD2. V dropped 7 bases and J dropped 0; count of bases not matched to a gene: 1. The CDR3 runs 14 residues. Germline V gene data show CDR1 as SNHLY and CDR2 as FYNNEI. CDR3 nucleotides: TGTGCCAGCAAACTAGCGGGAAGCACAGATACGCAGTATTTT. It encodes CASKLAGSTDTQYF.

The chain links TRBV21-1 to TRBJ2-3; the D segment call TRBD2 is taken from the table without a DNA check. TRBV21-1 is labeled a pseudogene. This CDR3 is 16 amino acids long. As DNA, the CDR3 is TGTGCCAGCAGCAAAGCAGGGAGTAGGGACACAGATACGCAGTATTTT. This translates into CASSKAGSRDTDTQYF.

The chain links TRBV7-2 to TRBJ2-3; weak D call: TRBD2 (5 bases). Germline V gene sequence: CDR1 SGHTA, CDR2 FQGNSA. This CDR3 comprises 17 residues. The V and J ends lost 5 bases and 6 bases respectively, with 24 bases between them. The CDR3 sequence: CASSLRSTSTSSDTQYF. The CDR3 DNA is TGTGCCAGCAGCCTCCGGTCTACTAGTACTTCCTCGGATACGCAGTATTTT. Based on the CDR3 plus reference TRBV7-2 and TRBJ2-3, the full variable domain is GAGVSQSPSNKVTEKGKDVELRCDPISGHTALYWYRQSLGQGLEFLIYFQGNSAPDKSGLPSDRFSAERTGGSVSTLTIQRTQQEDSAVYLCASSLRSTSTSSDTQYFGPGTRLTVL.

Notes on this clone: Other DNA sequences in this sample translate to the same CDR3. The chain recombines TRBV7-3 with TRBJ2-2, with 11 bases lining up with TRBD2. In germline, CDR1 is SGHTA, CDR2 FQGTGA. This CDR3 is built from 15 residues. J gave up 6 bases and V 2 bases, and 2 bases lay outside the gene matches. The CDR3 sequence is CASSLGLAGAGELFF. CDR3 in DNA: TGTGCCAGCAGCTTAGGACTAGCGGGTGCCGGGGAGCTGTTTTTT.

The V call is TRBV6-5, the J call TRBJ1-2, with 10 bases aligning to TRBD1. The CDR3 loop spans 15 amino acids. CDR1 and CDR2 from the germline V gene are MNHEY and SVGAGI. J lost 5 bases, V lost 1 base, and 4 bases had no gene match. CDR3 nucleotides: TGTGCCAGCAGTTACTTGAGGACAGGGGGTTATGGCTACACCTTC. This encodes CASSYLRTGGYGYTF.

The rearrangement links TRBV10-3 to TRBJ1-5; 9 nucleotides align to TRBD1. V dropped 11 bases and J dropped 3; count of bases not matched to a gene: 8. Germline V gives CDR1 ENHRY, CDR2 SYGVKD. This CDR3 has 14 amino acids. The CDR3 coding sequence is TGTGCCGTACAGGGGGCGTCGGACAATCAGCCCCAGCATTTT. It yields the protein CAVQGASDNQPQHF.

The chain couples TRBV7-9 to TRBJ2-5; 12 bases fit TRBD2. V shed 5 bases and J 5 bases; nucleotides not matched to a gene: 9. The CDR3 contains 16 residues. Germline-derived CDR1 and CDR2 are SEHNR and FQNEAQ (reference sequence). DNA for the CDR3: TGTGCCAGCAGCCTGAGGACTAGCGGGGCCACGGAGACCCAGTACTTC. This codes for CASSLRTSGATETQYF.

This rearrangement joins TRBV19 to TRBJ2-7, with D perhaps matching TRBD2 (5 bases). CDR1 LNHDA and CDR2 SQIVND come from the germline V gene (reference sequence). The CDR3 length is 14 residues. The V and J ends lost 7 bases and 2 bases respectively, with 15 bases between them. This chain's CDR3 is CASNTRTGTYEQYF. Written as DNA, the CDR3 is TGTGCCAGTAATACGAGGACGGGGACCTACGAGCAGTACTTC.

V usage is TRBV27 and J usage is TRBJ1-6; 8 nucleotides agree with TRBD1. Germline trimming cut 6 bases from V and 4 bases from J; bases unmatched to any gene: 8. The CDR3 contains 16 residues. The V gene's germline CDR1 is MNHEY and CDR2 SMNVEV (reference sequence). DNA for the CDR3: TGTGCCAGCAGACAAACAGGGGGACCTTATAATTCACCCCTCCACTTT. This translates into CASRQTGGPYNSPLHF.

The CDR3 sequence: CASRSGGSYGYTF. The CDR3 nucleotides read TGCGCCAGCAGATCAGGGGGATCCTATGGCTACACCTTC. The chain carries TRBV5-1 and TRBJ1-2; 7 positions match TRBD1. J gave up 4 bases and V 5 bases, and 5 bases lay outside the gene matches. Germline V gives CDR1 SGHRS, CDR2 YFSETQ. The CDR3 has 13 amino acids.

For the CDR3, the DNA is TGTGCCTGGAGTTATCAGGCTAACTATGGCTACACCTTC. It specifies CAWSYQANYGYTF. The rearrangement joins TRBV30 to TRBJ1-2; no clear D. Germline V gene lookup returns CDR1 GTSNPN and CDR2 SVGIG (reference sequence). The V end was cut by 2 bases, the J end by 0 bases, with 7 bases between. The CDR3 is 13 amino acids. Full variable domain (outside the CDR3, taken from reference TRBV30 and TRBJ1-2): SQTIHQWPATLVQPVGSPLSLECTVEGTSNPNLYWYRQAAGRGLQLLFYSVGIGQISSEVPQNLSASRPQDRQFILSSKKLLLSDSGFYLCAWSYQANYGYTFGSGTRLTVV.